These T cell receptor beta chains were read from a single sample in a study of blood T cell repertoires in COVID-19. Repertoires were generated with immunoSEQ multiplex PCR, while TCRdb's copy carries only in-frame clones and drops some. This table holds 120,000 or so clones, 78% found once. The sample comprised peripheral blood. All receptors come from a man between 70 and 80 years old with acute or convalescent COVID-19. Each CDR3 is given with its conserved first and last residue. A D gene is named only where the DNA matches it firmly. Some rows have no size entry. The others give once, few or many, or a class for an expanded clone.

v_gene	d_gene	abundance	j_gene	len	CDR3nt	CDR3aa
TRBV5-1	TRBD1	-	TRBJ2-5	15	TGCGCCAGCAGTGGACAGGGGGGGTTCCAAGAGACCCAGTACTTC	CASSGQGGFQETQYF
TRBV7-2	-	few	TRBJ1-6	14	TGTGCCAGCAGCTTGGACAGCCATAATTCACCCCTCCACTTT	CASSLDSHNSPLHF
TRBV5-1	-	-	TRBJ1-6	16	TGCGCCAGCAGCTTTCGGCCGAGGGCCGGTGATTCACCCCTCCACTTT	CASSFRPRAGDSPLHF
TRBV4-1	-	few	TRBJ1-2	12	TGCGCCAGCAGCACGGGGGACTATGGCTACACCTTC	CASSTGDYGYTF
TRBV27	-	few	TRBJ1-2	12	TGTGCCAGCAGAACAGGGAAATATGGCTACACCTTC	CASRTGKYGYTF
TRBV10-3	-	few	TRBJ1-2	13	TGTGCCATCAGTGGGGAGCCTGTCTCTGGCTACACCTTC	CAISGEPVSGYTF
TRBV7-9	-	-	TRBJ2-3	17	TGTGCCAGCAGCCTTACCCGACAGCGCGGCAGGGCAGATACGCAGTATTTT	CASSLTRQRGRADTQYF
TRBV7-8	-	-	TRBJ2-3	15	TGTGCCAGCAGCTCCCCGAGAACCAGCACAGATACGCAGTATTTT	CASSSPRTSTDTQYF
TRBV7-2	TRBD1	-	TRBJ2-3	16	TGTGCCAGCAGCTTTATTACAGGGGGAGGCGCAGATACGCAGTATTTT	CASSFITGGGADTQYF
TRBV7-8	TRBD2	-	TRBJ2-3	15	TGTGCCAGCAGGATTACTCGGGGGGGCCCAGATACGCAGTATTTT	CASRITRGGPDTQYF
TRBV12-3/TRBV12-4	-	-	TRBJ1-1	13	TGTGCCAGCAGTCCACGGGAGAACACTGAAGCTTTCTTT	CASSPRENTEAFF
TRBV10-2	TRBD1	-	TRBJ2-7	16	TGCGCCAGCAGTGACTCCGGGACAGGGCTTCTCTACGAGCAGTACTTC	CASSDSGTGLLYEQYF
TRBV11-2	TRBD2	-	TRBJ2-5	15	TGTGCCAGCATCCCGGGTAGCGGGGGGCGAGAGACCCAGTACTTC	CASIPGSGGRETQYF
TRBV7-2	-	-	TRBJ2-2	15	TGTGCCAGCAGCTGGATGCGACAGAACACCGGGGAGCTGTTTTTT	CASSWMRQNTGELFF
TRBV4-1	-	-	TRBJ2-3	16	TGCGCCAGCAGCCAACAAGTTGGCATGGGGCTCGATACGCAGTATTTT	CASSQQVGMGLDTQYF
TRBV5-1	TRBD1	-	TRBJ1-1	19	TGCGCCAGCAGCCTCGGTCAGAGCAGGGGGCGCAGGATGAACACTGAAGCTTTCTTT	CASSLGQSRGRRMNTEAFF
TRBV19	-	once	TRBJ1-2	16	TGTGCCAGTAGTATCCCCATGGACAGTCGGGGTGATGGCTACACCTTC	CASSIPMDSRGDGYTF
TRBV5-1	TRBD1	-	TRBJ1-2	13	TGCGCCAGCAGCGCGACAGGGACGGATGGCTACACCTTC	CASSATGTDGYTF
TRBV6-5	TRBD2	-	TRBJ2-3	15	TGTGCCAGCAGCAATAGCGGGGGGGCCACAGATACGCAGTATTTT	CASSNSGGATDTQYF
TRBV6-6	-	-	TRBJ2-2	12	TGTGCCAGCAGTTACCTCACCGGGGAGCTGTTTTTT	CASSYLTGELFF